The 17 T cell receptor beta chains given below trace back to one sample, sequenced in a study of vaccination and CD4 T cells after COVID-19. Cultured CD4+ T-cell DNA underwent Oncomine TCR Beta short-read sequencing. TCRdb redid the calling of the PCR reads with MiXCR, one entry per CDR3 protein. The sample lists under 15,000 distinct CDR3 sequences; approximately 58% were seen once. The treatment was: approximately nine-day PBMC culture with coronavirus spike peptide pools or control peptides (ViraFEST assay). No antigen has been assigned to these receptors. The source was CD4+ T cells from blood, cultured in vitro, collected before SARS-CoV-2 vaccination. The receptors were gathered from a human donor who had recovered from COVID-19.

The chain couples TRBV5-4 to TRBJ2-3; D unclear. CDR1 and CDR2 from the germline V gene are SGHNT and YYREEE (reference sequence). Trimming shortened V by 0 bases and J by 0 bases, and 2 bases separated the two germline ends. CDR3 length: 13 residues. The CDR3, as DNA: TGTGCCAGCAGCTTGGCTAGCACAGATACGCAGTATTTT. Residues: CASSLASTDTQYF.

This clonotype was recorded once. The rearrangement links TRBV24-1 to TRBJ2-7, with TRBD1 identical over 11 bases. V shed 3 bases, J shed 6 bases, and the junction held 3 bases outside the gene matches. The CDR3 is 14 amino acids. CDR1 and CDR2 from the germline V gene are KGHDR and SFDVKD. CDR3 nucleotides: TGTGCCACCAGTGATCCGGGGACAGGGGGCGAGCAGTACTTC. Protein product: CATSDPGTGGEQYF.

The V gene is TRBV6-1, the J gene TRBJ2-5; D not resolved. Germline CDR1 reads MNHNS; CDR2 reads SASEGT. This CDR3 has 13 residues. V was cut by 7 bases and J by 0 bases, with 9 bases left in between. In DNA form, the CDR3 reads TGTGCCAGCACGGAAGGGTACCAAGAGACCCAGTACTTC. It yields the protein CASTEGYQETQYF.

The chain uses TRBV7-9 and TRBJ2-1; TRBD1 matches 8 bases. The CDR3 covers 16 residues. Trimming at V came to 4 bases and at J to 3 bases, leaving 8 bases not matched to a gene. Germline V lookup: CDR1 SEHNR, CDR2 FQNEAQ (reference sequence). CDR3 bases: TGTGCCAGCAGCTCACCCGGGACAGGACGCTACAATGAGCAGTTCTTC. Amino acid sequence: CASSSPGTGRYNEQFF.

This chain uses TRBV6-1 with TRBJ2-5; no definite D call. The CDR3 is made up of 14 amino acids. The germline CDR1 and CDR2 sequences are MNHNS and SASEGT. Trimming took 6 bases from V and 0 from J, leaving 11 bases between them. The CDR3 DNA follows: TGTGCCAGCAGCCGAGACCAGTACCAAGAGACCCAGTACTTC. This translates into CASSRDQYQETQYF.

In its sample, this clonotype was seen a few times. The chain links TRBV6-1 to TRBJ2-7, with 7 bases matching TRBD1. V trimming: 7 bases; J trimming: 0 bases; junction bases outside the gene matches: 3. Germline CDR1 and CDR2: MNHNS and SASEGT. There are 13 residues in the CDR3. Here the CDR3 reads CASKTGASYEQYF. CDR3 nucleotides: TGTGCCAGCAAAACAGGGGCCTCCTACGAGCAGTACTTC.

The chain carries TRBV27 and TRBJ2-1; 7 nucleotides agree with TRBD2. Germline V gene data show CDR1 as MNHEY and CDR2 as SMNVEV (reference sequence). J gave up 8 bases and V 3 bases, and 7 bases lay outside the gene matches. This CDR3 region has 14 residues. CDR3 bases: TGTGCCAGCAGTTTCGGACTAGGGTTCTATGAGCAGTTCTTC. This encodes CASSFGLGFYEQFF.

The chain couples TRBV7-9 to TRBJ1-1; D is uncertain. With 2 bases removed from V and 2 bases from J, the gap between germline ends came to 9 bases. The CDR3 has 14 residues. The germline gives CDR1 SEHNR, CDR2 FQNEAQ (reference sequence). CDR3 protein: CASSLMGVNTEAFF. CDR3 bases: TGTGCCAGCAGCTTAATGGGAGTCAACACTGAAGCTTTCTTT.

The gene calls are TRBV15 and TRBJ2-1, with D possibly being TRBD2 (7 bases). V dropped 4 bases and J dropped 13 bases, with 20 bases sitting between them. The CDR3 totals 14 residues. Germline V CDR1 and CDR2: LNHNV, YYDKDF (reference sequence). The CDR3 DNA is TGTGCCACCAGCACAAACTGGGGGGGGCGCGGACAGTTCTTC. Translating it yields CATSTNWGGRGQFF.

This clonotype was seen a few times. The gene calls are TRBV7-8 and TRBJ2-5, with TRBD2 identical over 12 bases. The CDR3 has 15 amino acids. The germline CDR1 and CDR2 sequences are SGHVS and FQNEAQ. V gave up 5 bases and J gave up 5 bases; unmatched junction bases: 6. The CDR3 coding sequence is TGTGCCAGCAGCGTGACTAGCGGGAGTTGGGAGACCCAGTACTTC. It yields the protein CASSVTSGSWETQYF.

V usage is TRBV4-1 and J usage is TRBJ1-2, with D possibly matching TRBD1 (5 bases). V lost 0 bases, J lost 3 bases, and 14 bases lay in between. The germline V gene has CDR1 MGHRA and CDR2 YSYEKL. CDR3 length equals 16 residues. DNA for the CDR3: TGCGCCAGCAGCCAAGATCCCAGGCGGGGGTACTATGGCTACACCTTC. Its translation: CASSQDPRRGYYGYTF.

The chain joins TRBV10-2 to TRBJ1-1; no clear D. CDR1 is WSHSY, CDR2 SAAADI, per germline. V was trimmed by 3 bases and J by 2 bases, leaving 10 bases between them. This CDR3 has 14 amino acids. CDR3 DNA: TGCGCCAGCAGTGAACGGTACTCAAACACTGAAGCTTTCTTT. Its protein product is CASSERYSNTEAFF.

This clonotype was counted between two and nine times. The chain couples TRBV15 to TRBJ2-5, with D unclear. Trimming cost V 0 bases and J 4 bases, with 21 bases left between them. This CDR3 has 18 amino acids. The germline V gene has CDR1 LNHNV and CDR2 YYDKDF (reference sequence). The CDR3 is CATSRDPRAGMIRETQYF. CDR3 in DNA: TGTGCCACCAGCAGAGACCCTAGGGCAGGAATGATAAGAGAGACCCAGTACTTC.

The J gene is TRBJ2-7, the V gene TRBV28, with D possibly called TRBD1 or TRBD2 (5 bases each). Germline lookup yields CDR1 MDHEN and CDR2 SYDVKM. The CDR3 spans 15 residues. V gave up 5 bases and J gave up 4 bases, with 18 bases separating them. Here the CDR3 reads CASSPPGRSRYEQYF. The CDR3 coding sequence is TGTGCCAGCAGTCCCCCGGGACGCAGTCGATACGAGCAGTACTTC.

This chain connects TRBV10-1 to TRBJ2-7; 9 bases fit TRBD2. Germline CDR1 and CDR2: WNHNN and SYGVQD (reference sequence). The CDR3 is 14 amino acids. J lost 1 base, V lost 3 bases, and 1 base had no gene match. For the CDR3, the DNA is TGCGCCAGCAGTGAACTAGCGGGTTCCTACGAGCAGTACTTC. The encoded protein is CASSELAGSYEQYF.

This clonotype is large by share. The chain combines TRBV6-5 with TRBJ2-3; 8 bases map to TRBD2. J gave up 3 bases and V 3 bases, and 5 bases lay outside the gene matches. Germline values: CDR1 MNHEY, CDR2 SVGAGI. CDR3 length equals 15 residues. CDR3 in amino acids: CASSYPGGPTDTQYF. In DNA form, the CDR3 reads TGTGCCAGCAGTTATCCGGGAGGGCCAACAGATACGCAGTATTTT.

The rearrangement uses TRBV20-1 and TRBJ2-1; no clear D. V lost 3 bases, J lost 7 bases, and 10 bases lay in between. Per germline, CDR1 DFQATT and CDR2 SNEGSKA (reference sequence). The CDR3 consists of 12 residues. Here the CDR3 DNA reads TGCAGTGCTAGGCGTTTAGGTAATGAGCAGTTCTTC. This gives the protein CSARRLGNEQFF.